This passage covers 25 T cell receptor beta chains from one sample sequenced in a study of a mutant IDH1 vaccine in newly diagnosed glioma. Sequencing was performed with immunoSEQ multiplex PCR; in TCRdb, only in-frame clones are kept and a portion is missing. The data contain tens of thousands of clones, around 85% of them singletons. The time point denotes: week 11, during vaccination. Vaccination comprised doses that each held 300 ug of mutant IDH1 20-mer peptide, plus topical imiquimod. The antigens of these receptors remain unknown. The specimen comprised PBMCs, sampled from a glioma patient whose treatment included an IDH1 peptide vaccine. The source is a woman aged 45-60 years with glioma.

The chain links TRBV18 to TRBJ1-2; D is undetermined. V lost 6 bases to trimming and J lost 7 bases, with 15 bases between them. CDR3 size: 13 residues. Per germline, CDR1 KGHSH and CDR2 LQKENI. The CDR3 loop reads CASSRFGGGGYTF. The CDR3 coding sequence is TGTGCCAGCTCGAGGTTCGGCGGCGGTGGCTACACCTTC.

The chain joins TRBV2 to TRBJ1-3; 8 bases are a match to TRBD1. The J segment lost 3 bases and the V segment lost 8 bases, leaving 9 bases of the junction unmatched. CDR1 and CDR2 from the germline V gene are SNHLY and FYNNEI. CDR3 length: 15 residues. The chain's CDR3 is CASRPDRDVGNTIYF. Written as DNA, the CDR3 is TGTGCCAGCCGCCCGGACAGGGATGTTGGAAACACCATATATTTT.

The chain has TRBV30 and TRBJ1-6; D might be TRBD1 (6 bases). The V gene's germline CDR1 is GTSNPN and CDR2 SVGIG (reference sequence). CDR3 length equals 17 residues. Trimming shortened V by 3 bases and J by 4 bases, and 19 bases separated the two germline ends. The CDR3 bases are TGTGCCTGGAGCCCTACAGGCCGGACAGCATATAATTCACCCCTCCACTTT. Translating gives CAWSPTGRTAYNSPLHF. The whole variable domain, remainder taken from reference TRBV30 and TRBJ1-6, is SQTIHQWPATLVQPVGSPLSLECTVEGTSNPNLYWYRQAAGRGLQLLFYSVGIGQISSEVPQNLSASRPQDRQFILSSKKLLLSDSGFYLCAWSPTGRTAYNSPLHFGNGTRLTVT.

The V and J genes are TRBV5-3 and TRBJ1-6, with a weak D call TRBD1 (5 bases). TRBV5-3 qualifies as an ORF whose function is uncertain. CDR3 length: 16 amino acids. The V end was cut by 4 bases, the J end by 10 bases, with 21 bases between. In nucleotides, the CDR3 is TGTGCCAGAAGCCCCATGATGTGGGGCAGAGACTCACCCCTCCACTTT. Protein product: CARSPMMWGRDSPLHF.

This chain joins TRBV2 and TRBJ1-1; 9 bases are shared with TRBD1. CDR3 length equals 14 residues. V lost 8 bases, J lost 4 bases, and 8 bases stayed unmatched. Germline CDR1 is SNHLY and CDR2 is FYNNEI. The CDR3 region is CASGRADRGTEAFF. In nucleotides, the CDR3 is TGTGCCAGCGGGAGGGCGGACAGGGGCACTGAAGCTTTCTTT.

The chain joins TRBV18 to TRBJ2-3, with 7 bases aligning to TRBD2. Germline assignment: CDR1 KGHSH and CDR2 LQKENI. Trimming removed 6 bases from V and 1 base from J; junction bases left unmatched: 7. The CDR3 spans 15 residues. CDR3 nucleotide sequence: TGTGCCAGCTCTCCCGGACTAGAGGGCACAGATACGCAGTATTTT. It codes for CASSPGLEGTDTQYF.

This chain links TRBV7-2 with TRBJ1-5, with 7 bases fitting TRBD1. Looked up from germline, CDR1 is SGHTA and CDR2 is FQGNSA. The length of the CDR3 is 14 residues. V shed 5 bases and J 5 bases; nucleotides not matched to a gene: 6. Here the CDR3 DNA reads TGTGCCAGCAGCCCCGACAGGGTGTATCAGCCCCAGCATTTT. Its translation: CASSPDRVYQPQHF.

The V call is TRBV27, the J call TRBJ1-6; possible D gene TRBD1, 5 bases. V lost 4 bases, J lost 7 bases, and 11 bases lay in between. Germline V gene lookup returns CDR1 MNHEY and CDR2 SMNVEV (reference sequence). The CDR3 consists of 14 residues. Here the CDR3 reads CASSSGTVNSPLHF. In DNA form, the CDR3 reads TGTGCCAGCAGTTCCGGGACGGTGAATTCACCCCTCCACTTT.

This chain joins TRBV29-1 and TRBJ1-1, with D perhaps TRBD1 (6 bases). The germline gives CDR1 SQVTM, CDR2 ANQGSEA. The CDR3 spans 13 residues. Trimming left V 7 bases short and J 0 bases short, with 12 bases between. The CDR3 region has the DNA TGCAGCGGCGCCGGGACACTGAACACTGAAGCTTTCTTT. Amino acid sequence: CSGAGTLNTEAFF.

The chain joins TRBV4-1 to TRBJ1-2; 8 bases align to TRBD1. CDR3 length: 17 amino acids. CDR1 MGHRA and CDR2 YSYEKL come from the germline V gene. The V and J ends lost 5 bases and 2 bases, in that order; junction bases with no gene match: 13. The CDR3 DNA is TGCGCCAGCAGCAGCGCCTCAAGGACAGGGATAAACTATGGCTACACCTTC. This sequence encodes CASSSASRTGINYGYTF.

The rearrangement links TRBV5-4 to TRBJ1-2, with D possibly matching TRBD1 (5 bases). CDR1 is SGHNT and CDR2 is YYREEE in the germline V gene (reference sequence). The V end lost 0 bases, the J end lost 4 bases, and 16 bases lay between the germline ends. The CDR3 covers 16 residues. CDR3 coding DNA: TGTGCCAGCAGCTTGGAGGGGTCCCGCCCGGGCTATGGCTACACCTTC. It encodes CASSLEGSRPGYGYTF. Supplemented by reference TRBV5-4 and TRBJ1-2, the full variable domain reads ETGVTQSPTHLIKTRGQQVTLRCSSQSGHNTVSWYQQALGQGPQFIFQYYREEENGRGNFPPRFSGLQFPNYSSELNVNALELDDSALYLCASSLEGSRPGYGYTFGSGTRLTVV.

This chain joins TRBV4-1 and TRBJ2-7; the D call may be TRBD1 or TRBD2 (5 bases each). V was clipped by 6 bases and J by 3 bases, with 12 bases between them. The CDR3 spans 13 residues. Germline V gene lookup returns CDR1 MGHRA and CDR2 YSYEKL. Written as DNA, the CDR3 is TGCGCCAGCAGTCGGGACCCCCTCTACGAGCAGTACTTC. Its translation: CASSRDPLYEQYF.

The J gene is TRBJ1-3, the V gene TRBV6-5, with 11 bases identical to TRBD1. The CDR3 is 15 amino acids. The V gene's germline CDR1 is MNHEY and CDR2 SVGAGI. Trimming cost V 6 bases and J 2 bases; bases outside gene matches: 3. CDR3 residues: CASRTDRGPGNTIYF. CDR3 coding DNA: TGTGCCAGCAGAACGGACAGGGGGCCTGGAAACACCATATATTTT.

The chain is built from TRBV19 and TRBJ2-2, with TRBD2 matching over 7 bases. The CDR3 totals 16 residues. After removal of 3 bases from V and 0 bases from J, the junction contained 4 bases not matched to a gene. The germline CDR1 and CDR2 sequences are LNHDA and SQIVND (reference sequence). CDR3 in DNA: TGTGCCAGTAGTATTCCGACTAGCTCGAACACCGGGGAGCTGTTTTTT. It translates to CASSIPTSSNTGELFF.

The V and J genes are TRBV19 and TRBJ2-4, with 9 bases fitting TRBD2. The CDR3 has 19 amino acids. Germline trimming cut 3 bases from V and 0 bases from J; bases unmatched to any gene: 12. CDR1 and CDR2 from the germline V gene are LNHDA and SQIVND (reference sequence). The CDR3 region is CASSIRGLAGSLAKNIQYF. The DNA for the CDR3 is TGTGCCAGTAGTATCCGCGGGCTAGCGGGGTCCTTAGCCAAAAACATTCAGTACTTC.

In regard to this clone: At the DNA level, this CDR3 is encoded by other sequences in the same sample as well. The DNA for the CDR3 is TGCGCCAGCAGCTTGGATGGGAGCTCTGGAAACACCATATATTTT. Encoded protein: CASSLDGSSGNTIYF. The chain uses TRBV5-1 and TRBJ1-3; the D is unclear. Trimming took 0 bases from V and 0 from J, leaving 7 bases between them. Germline V gene lookup returns CDR1 SGHRS and CDR2 YFSETQ. The CDR3 covers 15 residues.

CDR3 residues: CASSPRTEQFF. Here the CDR3 DNA reads TGTGCCAGCAGTCCTCGGACTGAGCAGTTCTTC. J is TRBJ2-1 and V is TRBV25-1; D not certain. The CDR3 loop spans 11 amino acids. CDR1 MGHDK and CDR2 SYGVNS come from the germline V gene. The V and J ends lost 5 bases and 9 bases respectively, with 8 bases between them.

The gene calls are TRBV2 and TRBJ1-1; D call uncertain. V was cut by 2 bases and J by 5 bases, with 9 bases left in between. CDR3 size: 13 residues. In germline, CDR1 is SNHLY, CDR2 FYNNEI. The CDR3 DNA reads TGTGCCAGCAGTGAATTGGAGAATACTGAAGCTTTCTTT. It codes for CASSELENTEAFF.

The chain recombines TRBV2 with TRBJ2-7; no clear D. This CDR3 contains 11 residues. V shed 7 bases and J shed 4 bases, with 8 bases lying between them. Germline CDR1 is SNHLY and CDR2 is FYNNEI. CDR3 coding DNA: TGTGCCAGCAATACCGAATACGAGCAGTACTTC. Its protein is CASNTEYEQYF. Combining the CDR3 with reference TRBV2 and TRBJ2-7 gives the whole variable domain EPEVTQTPSHQVTQMGQEVILRCVPISNHLYFYWYRQILGQKVEFLVSFYNNEISEKSEIFDDQFSVERPDGSNFTLKIRSTKLEDSAMYFCASNTEYEQYFGPGTRLTVT.

In this sample, this clone turned up once. The chain joins TRBV5-4 to TRBJ2-3; D not resolved. Germline V gene data show CDR1 as SGHNT and CDR2 as YYREEE (reference sequence). Trimming took 4 bases from V and 4 from J, leaving 10 bases between them. The CDR3 spans 13 residues. The CDR3 is CASSHELSDTQYF. The CDR3 DNA reads as TGTGCCAGCAGCCATGAGCTCTCAGATACGCAGTATTTT.

This clone was observed a handful of times. The V and J genes are TRBV28 and TRBJ2-3, with D perhaps matching TRBD1 (5 bases). Trimming shortened V by 7 bases and J by 3 bases, and 11 bases separated the two germline ends. Germline V gives CDR1 MDHEN, CDR2 SYDVKM. This CDR3 has 13 residues. CDR3 nucleotides: TGTGCCAGCACTTTGCAGGGTACAGATACGCAGTATTTT. It yields the protein CASTLQGTDTQYF.

The chain couples TRBV5-1 to TRBJ1-2; the D gene is possibly TRBD1 (5 bases). The length of the CDR3 is 12 residues. Germline V gives CDR1 SGHRS, CDR2 YFSETQ. Trimming took off 6 bases at V and 3 bases at J, with 9 bases between the two ends. The CDR3 loop is CASTGGDYGYTF. CDR3 bases: TGCGCCAGCACAGGAGGGGACTATGGCTACACCTTC.

The chain couples TRBV28 to TRBJ1-6; possible D gene TRBD1, 6 bases. CDR3 size: 14 residues. Germline CDR1 reads MDHEN; CDR2 reads SYDVKM. The ends were cut back, 3 bases at V and 9 bases at J, with 12 bases in the middle. The CDR3 sequence is CASSFRGSASPLHF. CDR3 DNA sequence: TGTGCCAGCAGTTTCAGGGGAAGTGCTTCACCCCTCCACTTT.

This clone was found a few times. This chain connects TRBV20-1 to TRBJ1-1; D is unresolved. Trimming left V 6 bases short and J 6 bases short, with 11 bases between. Germline CDR1 DFQATT, CDR2 SNEGSKA (reference sequence). CDR3 length: 11 amino acids. The DNA for the CDR3 is TGCAGTGCCGGGCCGGGTGCTGAAGCTTTCTTT. Translating it yields CSAGPGAEAFF.

The CDR3 is CASSRIGEDTQYF. For the CDR3, the DNA is TGTGCCAGCAGCCGTATCGGGGAAGATACGCAGTATTTT. V is TRBV14 and J is TRBJ2-3; D possibly corresponds to TRBD2 (5 bases). Germline V gene data show CDR1 as SGHDN and CDR2 as FVKESK. The V and J ends lost 4 bases and 5 bases respectively, with 10 bases between them. The CDR3 covers 13 residues.